Following are 13 T cell receptor beta chains from one sample sequenced in a study of vaccination effects on CD4 cells after COVID-19. Using immunoSEQ multiplex PCR, the repertoire was profiled, and TCRdb retains in-frame clones only, with some absent. The sample lists under 85,000 clones; roughly 74% were seen once. Sequencing followed a ViraFEST assay step that expanded antigen-specific CD4+ T cells with viral peptide pools. With roughly 9 days of culture completed, CD4+ T cells were isolated. Their recognized antigens are unknown. The sample in question was CD4+ T cells from PBMCs cultured with HCoV-229E spike peptides, obtained before COVID-19 vaccination. The source is a human donor who received a COVID-19 vaccine.

Notes on this clone: The junction differs from germline at one of its ends, possibly a read error. This sequence joins TRBV12-3 or TRBV12-4 and TRBJ2-3; 12 bases fit TRBD2. The CDR3 spans 13 residues. In nucleotides, the CDR3 is TGTGCCAGCAGACCGATGACTAGCGGGGGACCCCAGTTT. This codes for CASRPMTSGGPQF.

This clone has only one observation. This chain links TRBV12-3 or TRBV12-4 with TRBJ1-1; TRBD1 is a possible D gene (5 bases). V lost 5 bases and J 6 bases, leaving 13 bases between the germline ends. This CDR3 is built from 13 residues. CDR3 region: CASSPRTGPEAFF. CDR3 in DNA: TGTGCCAGCAGTCCCCGGACGGGGCCTGAAGCTTTCTTT.

The rearrangement joins TRBV10-2 to TRBJ2-2; possibly TRBD1 for D (6 bases). V shed 8 bases and J shed 5 bases, with 12 bases lying between them. The germline V gene has CDR1 WSHSY and CDR2 SAAADI. CDR3 length equals 13 residues. The CDR3 loop reads CASGTLWTGELFF. The DNA of the CDR3 is TGCGCCAGCGGGACACTCTGGACCGGGGAGCTGTTTTTT.

This clone occurred many times. The chain uses TRBV5-1 and TRBJ2-3; D gene ambiguous. Trimming took 4 bases from V and 0 from J, leaving 15 bases between them. The CDR3 length is 16 residues. Germline CDR1 and CDR2: SGHRS and YFSETQ. CDR3 amino acids: CASSVRGTTSTDTQYF. The DNA of the CDR3 is TGCGCCAGCAGCGTTCGCGGTACTACTAGCACAGATACGCAGTATTTT.

The chain recombines TRBV18 with TRBJ1-3, with D possibly TRBD1 on 5 matching bases. Trimming stripped 5 bases from V and 4 bases from J, with 15 bases between. In germline, CDR1 is KGHSH, CDR2 LQKENI. CDR3 length: 15 amino acids. The CDR3 DNA follows: TGTGCCAGCTCAACCGCGGGGACCCGAGGAAACACCATATATTTT. Residues: CASSTAGTRGNTIYF.

The chain is built from TRBV5-1 and TRBJ2-3, with D possibly being TRBD1 (6 bases). The CDR3 runs to 16 residues. The V gene lost 1 base and the J gene lost 1 base, with 13 bases spanning the gap. Per germline, CDR1 SGHRS and CDR2 YFSETQ. CDR3 protein: CASSLTTGTRTDTQYF. The DNA of the CDR3 is TGCGCCAGCAGCTTGACCACAGGGACCCGCACAGATACGCAGTATTTT.

The rearrangement uses TRBV5-4 and TRBJ2-1, with TRBD1 matching 7 bases. CDR1 SGHNT and CDR2 YYREEE come from the germline V gene (reference sequence). V lost 4 bases to trimming and J lost 6 bases; unmatched junction nucleotides: 13. This CDR3 comprises 16 residues. CDR3 sequence: CASSTFRDSITNEQFF. As DNA, the CDR3 is TGTGCCAGCAGCACCTTCCGGGACAGCATTACCAATGAGCAGTTCTTC.

The rearrangement joins TRBV5-1 to TRBJ2-4, with 7 nucleotides matching TRBD1. In germline, CDR1 is SGHRS, CDR2 YFSETQ. V shed 5 bases and J 1 base; nucleotides not matched to a gene: 6. The CDR3 extends over 15 amino acids. CDR3 sequence (DNA): TGCGCCAGCAGAATTTGGGACAGCGCCAAAAACATTCAGTACTTC. Its protein product is CASRIWDSAKNIQYF.

The J gene is TRBJ1-4, the V gene TRBV5-4; 7 bases line up with TRBD1. J gave up 0 bases and V 3 bases, and 2 bases lay outside the gene matches. The germline CDR1 and CDR2 sequences are SGHNT and YYREEE (reference sequence). The CDR3 runs to 15 residues. The CDR3 bases are TGTGCCAGCAGCTCCCAGGGGGCAACTAATGAAAAACTGTTTTTT. As protein: CASSSQGATNEKLFF.

V is TRBV2 and J is TRBJ1-6, with D unresolved. Per the germline V gene, CDR1 is SNHLY and CDR2 is FYNNEI. Trimming left V 0 bases short and J 8 bases short, with 11 bases between. The CDR3 is 15 amino acids. The CDR3 loop is CASSEAVTGDSPLHF. CDR3 nucleotide sequence: TGTGCCAGCAGTGAAGCGGTTACCGGGGATTCACCCCTCCACTTT.

The chain joins TRBV28 to TRBJ1-1; D ambiguous. This CDR3 is built from 11 residues. The V end was cut by 5 bases, the J end by 8 bases, with 9 bases between. The germline CDR1 and CDR2 sequences are MDHEN and SYDVKM. Here the CDR3 reads CASSPREEAFF. CDR3 DNA: TGTGCCAGCAGTCCCCGGGAAGAAGCTTTCTTT.

The V call is TRBV5-1, the J call TRBJ2-5; unclear D gene. The germline V and J ends were trimmed by 4 bases and 5 bases, with 12 bases remaining between them. Per germline, CDR1 SGHRS and CDR2 YFSETQ. This CDR3 is 13 amino acids long. As DNA, the CDR3 is TGCGCCAGCAGCGTTGGCGTTTTGGAGACCCAGTACTTC. It is translated as CASSVGVLETQYF.

The table lists this clone with a count of one. The V and J genes are TRBV9 and TRBJ2-7; 7 nucleotides agree with TRBD1. The trim removed 9 bases at V and 4 bases at J, leaving 10 bases unmatched. Germline V lookup: CDR1 SGDLS, CDR2 YYNGEE. There are 13 residues in the CDR3. CDR3 sequence reads: CAISRDSQYEQYV. CDR3 nucleotide sequence: TGTGCCATATCCCGGGACAGCCAATACGAGCAGTACGTC.